Described below is a single T cell receptor (beta chain) sequence and its context. The antigen remains undetermined. Clones were sequenced by immunoSEQ multiplex PCR, and TCRdb holds only the in-frame ones, with some missing. This table holds 20,000 to 30,000 clones, roughly four fifths found once. This sample stems from a study of T cells in narcolepsy. Study information: Patients with NT1 or NT2 and healthy control donors were enrolled. General study findings and limits: Comparing one patient's CSF and blood CD4+ clonotypes highlighted HCRT- and TRIB2-specific autoreactive clonotypes.

The CDR3 is 15 amino acids. Trimming removed 3 bases from V and 3 bases from J; junction bases left unmatched: 4. Germline V lookup: CDR1 SGDLS, CDR2 YYNGEE. The sequenced material came from memory (CD45RA-) CD4+ T cells from blood. The clonotype originates from a human donor in good health. The rearrangement uses TRBV9 and TRBJ2-1; 9 bases agree with TRBD1. CDR3 protein: CASSAGQGNYNEQFF. The CDR3 DNA sequence: TGTGCCAGCAGCGCAGGACAGGGGAACTACAATGAGCAGTTCTTC.